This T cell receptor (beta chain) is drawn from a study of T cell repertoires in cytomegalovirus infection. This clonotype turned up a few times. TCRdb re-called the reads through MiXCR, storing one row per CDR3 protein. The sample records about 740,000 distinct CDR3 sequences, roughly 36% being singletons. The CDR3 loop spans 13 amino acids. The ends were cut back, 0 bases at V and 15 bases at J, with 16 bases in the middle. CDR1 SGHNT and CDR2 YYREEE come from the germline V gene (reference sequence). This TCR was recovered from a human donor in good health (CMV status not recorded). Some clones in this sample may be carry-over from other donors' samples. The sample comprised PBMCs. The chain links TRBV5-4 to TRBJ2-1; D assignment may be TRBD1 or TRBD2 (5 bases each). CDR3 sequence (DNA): TGTGCCAGCAGCTTGGGACAGCCCGGGGTTCCGTTCTTC. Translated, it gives CASSLGQPGVPFF.